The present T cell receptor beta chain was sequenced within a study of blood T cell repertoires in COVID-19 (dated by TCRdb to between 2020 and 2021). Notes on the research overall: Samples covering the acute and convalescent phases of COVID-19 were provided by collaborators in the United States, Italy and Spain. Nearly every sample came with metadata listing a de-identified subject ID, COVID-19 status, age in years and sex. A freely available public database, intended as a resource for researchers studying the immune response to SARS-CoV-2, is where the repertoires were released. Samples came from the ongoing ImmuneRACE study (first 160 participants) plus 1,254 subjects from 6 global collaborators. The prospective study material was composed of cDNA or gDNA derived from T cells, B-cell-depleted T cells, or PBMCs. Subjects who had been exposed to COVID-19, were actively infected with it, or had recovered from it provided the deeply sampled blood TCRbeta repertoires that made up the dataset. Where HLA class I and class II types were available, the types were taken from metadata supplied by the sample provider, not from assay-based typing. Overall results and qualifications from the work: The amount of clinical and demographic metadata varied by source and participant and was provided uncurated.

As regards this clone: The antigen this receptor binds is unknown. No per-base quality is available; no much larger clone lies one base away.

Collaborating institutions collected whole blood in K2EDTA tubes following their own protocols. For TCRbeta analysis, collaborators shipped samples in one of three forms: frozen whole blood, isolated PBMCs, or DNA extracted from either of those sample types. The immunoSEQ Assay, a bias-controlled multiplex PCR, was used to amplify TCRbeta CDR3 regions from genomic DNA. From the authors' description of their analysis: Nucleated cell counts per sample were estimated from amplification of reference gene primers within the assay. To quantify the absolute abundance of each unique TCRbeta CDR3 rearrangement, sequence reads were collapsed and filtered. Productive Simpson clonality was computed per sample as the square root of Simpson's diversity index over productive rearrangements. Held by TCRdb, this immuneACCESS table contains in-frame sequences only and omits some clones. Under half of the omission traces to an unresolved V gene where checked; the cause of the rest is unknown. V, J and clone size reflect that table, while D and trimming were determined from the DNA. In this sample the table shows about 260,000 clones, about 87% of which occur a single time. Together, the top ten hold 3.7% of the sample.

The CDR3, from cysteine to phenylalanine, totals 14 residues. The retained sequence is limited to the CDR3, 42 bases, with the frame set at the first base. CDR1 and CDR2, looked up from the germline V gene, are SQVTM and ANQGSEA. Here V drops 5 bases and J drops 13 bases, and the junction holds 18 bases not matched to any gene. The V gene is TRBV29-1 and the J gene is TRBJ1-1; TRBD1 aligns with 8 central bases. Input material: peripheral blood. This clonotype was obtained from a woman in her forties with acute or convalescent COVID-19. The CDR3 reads CSVYSTRGPELGFF. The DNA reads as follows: TGCAGCGTTTACTCTACCAGGGGGCCAGAATTGGGTTTCTTT.